Listed below are T cell receptor beta chains from one sample, sequenced in a study of cytomegalovirus exposure and HLA in healthy donors. The method was immunoSEQ multiplex PCR; TCRdb's version includes in-frame clones alone and lacks a portion of them. The data show around 100,000 clones, roughly 70% seen once. Material for sequencing was PBMCs. These receptor sequences come from a man aged 35-49 years in good health and CMV-seropositive. CDR3s include the opening cysteine and the closing phenylalanine or tryptophan. A D gene is named only where the DNA matches it firmly. Where a row states a size, it is once, few, many or the class of an expanded clone; other rows omit it.

>.|TRBV6-5|TRBJ1-2|.
CASSLRRMEGYTF
TGTGCCAGCAGCTTGAGGAGAATGGAGGGCTACACCTTC
>.|TRBV20-1|TRBJ2-7|.
CSAQTYEQYF
TGCAGTGCGCAAACTTACGAGCAGTACTTC
>.|TRBV7-6|TRBJ2-5|.
CASSLVRETQYF
TGTGCCAGCAGCTTAGTCAGGGAGACCCAGTACTTC
>TRBD2|TRBV4-3|TRBJ2-2|.
CASSPRLAGGPNTGELFF
TGCGCCAGCAGCCCCAGACTAGCGGGAGGGCCGAACACCGGGGAGCTGTTTTTT
>.|TRBV27|TRBJ2-1|.
CASSVLTGNEQFF
TGTGCCAGCAGTGTCCTGACAGGCAATGAGCAGTTCTTC
>TRBD2|TRBV5-4|TRBJ2-2|.
CASSHGLVANTGELFF
TGTGCCAGCAGCCACGGACTAGTAGCAAACACCGGGGAGCTGTTTTTT
>.|TRBV5-4|TRBJ2-3|.
CASSHGRTQYF
TGTGCCAGCAGCCATGGCCGTACGCAGTATTTT
>TRBD1|TRBV28|TRBJ1-1|.
CASSSPRQGRTEAFF
TGTGCCAGCAGTTCCCCTCGACAGGGGAGGACTGAAGCTTTCTTT
>.|TRBV9|TRBJ2-3|.
CASSVATGIAPDTQYF
TGTGCCAGCAGCGTAGCTACCGGGATAGCCCCAGATACGCAGTATTTT
>.|TRBV19|TRBJ1-1|.
CASSIAGGSTEAFF
TGTGCCAGTAGTATAGCGGGGGGCTCCACTGAAGCTTTCTTT
>TRBD1|TRBV5-5|TRBJ1-1|few
CASSWEVGQGKAFF
TGTGCCAGCAGCTGGGAAGTGGGACAGGGAAAAGCTTTCTTT
>.|TRBV30|TRBJ2-3|once
CAWSGDTDTQYF
TGTGCCTGGAGCGGGGACACAGATACGCAGTATTTT